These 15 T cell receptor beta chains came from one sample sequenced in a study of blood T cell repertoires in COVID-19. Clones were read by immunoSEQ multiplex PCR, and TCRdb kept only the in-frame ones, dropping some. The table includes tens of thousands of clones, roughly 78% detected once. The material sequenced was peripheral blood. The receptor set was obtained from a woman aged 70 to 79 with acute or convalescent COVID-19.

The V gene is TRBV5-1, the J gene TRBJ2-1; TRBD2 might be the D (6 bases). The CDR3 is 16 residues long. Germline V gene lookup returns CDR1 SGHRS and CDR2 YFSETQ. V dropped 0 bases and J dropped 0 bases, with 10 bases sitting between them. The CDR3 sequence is CASSLAGDSSYNEQFF. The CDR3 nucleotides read TGCGCCAGCAGCTTGGCGGGGGATAGCTCCTACAATGAGCAGTTCTTC.

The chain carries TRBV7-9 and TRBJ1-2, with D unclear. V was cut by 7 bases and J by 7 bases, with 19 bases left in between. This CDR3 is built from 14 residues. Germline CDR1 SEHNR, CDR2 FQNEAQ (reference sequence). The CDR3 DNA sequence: TGTGCCAGCACCCTAGACCCGGGAATGGGTGGCTACACCTTC. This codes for CASTLDPGMGGYTF.

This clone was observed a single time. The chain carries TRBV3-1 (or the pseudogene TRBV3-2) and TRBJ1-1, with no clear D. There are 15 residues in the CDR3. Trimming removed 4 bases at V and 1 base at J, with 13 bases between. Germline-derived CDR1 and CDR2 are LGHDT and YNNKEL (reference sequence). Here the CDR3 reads CASSPLISENTEAFF. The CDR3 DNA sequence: TGTGCCAGCAGCCCCTTAATCAGTGAGAACACTGAAGCTTTCTTT.

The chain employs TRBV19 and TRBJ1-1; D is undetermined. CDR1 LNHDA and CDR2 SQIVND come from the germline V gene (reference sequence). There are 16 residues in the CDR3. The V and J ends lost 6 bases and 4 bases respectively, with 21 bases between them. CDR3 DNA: TGTGCCAGTAGGGAGGACTCTTATACATGGGGCACTGAAGCTTTCTTT. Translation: CASREDSYTWGTEAFF.

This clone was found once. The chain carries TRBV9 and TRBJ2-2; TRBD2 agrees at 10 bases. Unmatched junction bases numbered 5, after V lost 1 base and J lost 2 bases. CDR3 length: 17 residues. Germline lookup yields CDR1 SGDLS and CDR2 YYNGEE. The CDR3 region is CASSVPSGGPNTGELFF. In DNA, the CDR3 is TGTGCCAGCAGCGTACCTAGCGGGGGCCCAAACACCGGGGAGCTGTTTTTT.

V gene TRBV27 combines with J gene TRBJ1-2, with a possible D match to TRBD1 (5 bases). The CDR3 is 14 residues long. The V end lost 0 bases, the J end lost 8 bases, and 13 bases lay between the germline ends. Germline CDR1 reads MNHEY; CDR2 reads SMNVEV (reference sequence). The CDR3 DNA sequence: TGTGCCAGCAGTTTATCATGGGACTACGTCGGCTACACCTTC. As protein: CASSLSWDYVGYTF.

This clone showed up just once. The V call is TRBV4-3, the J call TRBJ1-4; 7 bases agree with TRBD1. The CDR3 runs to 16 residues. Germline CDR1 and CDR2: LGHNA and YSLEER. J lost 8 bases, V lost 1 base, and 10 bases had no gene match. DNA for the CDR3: TGCGCCAGCAGCCAAGGTGACGGACAGGTTCGGGAAAAACTGTTTTTT. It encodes CASSQGDGQVREKLFF.

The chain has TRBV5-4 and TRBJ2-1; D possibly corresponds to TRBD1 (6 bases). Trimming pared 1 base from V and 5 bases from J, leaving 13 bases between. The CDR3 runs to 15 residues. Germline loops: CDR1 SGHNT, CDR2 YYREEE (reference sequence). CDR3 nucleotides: TGTGCCAGCAGCTTGAGGCAGGGGAGCCACAATGAGCAGTTCTTC. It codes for CASSLRQGSHNEQFF.

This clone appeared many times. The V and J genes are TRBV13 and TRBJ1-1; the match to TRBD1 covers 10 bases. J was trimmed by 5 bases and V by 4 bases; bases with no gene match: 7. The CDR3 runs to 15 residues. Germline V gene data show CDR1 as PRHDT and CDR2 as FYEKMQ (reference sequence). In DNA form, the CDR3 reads TGTGCCAGCAGCTCGACCGGGACAGGGGAGACTGAAGCTTTCTTT. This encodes CASSSTGTGETEAFF.

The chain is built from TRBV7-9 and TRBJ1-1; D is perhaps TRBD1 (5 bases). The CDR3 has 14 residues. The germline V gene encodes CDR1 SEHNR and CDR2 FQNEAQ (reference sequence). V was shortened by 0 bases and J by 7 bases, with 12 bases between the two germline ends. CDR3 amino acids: CASSLAGGQIEAFF. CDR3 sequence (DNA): TGTGCCAGCAGCTTAGCAGGCGGACAAATTGAAGCTTTCTTT.

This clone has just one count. The CDR3 DNA is TGCAGTGCTAGTGGCGGGGCTAGCGGGGGCCAAGAGACCCAGTACTTC. Amino acids: CSASGGASGGQETQYF. J is TRBJ2-5 and V is TRBV20-1; 10 bases match TRBD2. The CDR3 runs to 16 residues. CDR1 is DFQATT and CDR2 is SNEGSKA in the germline V gene (reference sequence). With V trimmed by 3 bases and J by 1 base, 8 bases remained unmatched.

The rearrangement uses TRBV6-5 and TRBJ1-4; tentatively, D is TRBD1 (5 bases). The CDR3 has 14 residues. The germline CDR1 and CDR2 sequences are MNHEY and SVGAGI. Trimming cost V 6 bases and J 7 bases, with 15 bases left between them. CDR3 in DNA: TGTGCCAGCAGGCCCGACACGGGGGGTGAAAAACTGTTTTTT. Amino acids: CASRPDTGGEKLFF.

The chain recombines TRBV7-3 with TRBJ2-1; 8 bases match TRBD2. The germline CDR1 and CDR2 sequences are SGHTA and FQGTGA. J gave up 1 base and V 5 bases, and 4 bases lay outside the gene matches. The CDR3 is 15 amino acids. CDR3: CASSLSGGSYNEQFF. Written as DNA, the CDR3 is TGTGCCAGCAGCCTGAGCGGGGGATCCTACAATGAGCAGTTCTTC.

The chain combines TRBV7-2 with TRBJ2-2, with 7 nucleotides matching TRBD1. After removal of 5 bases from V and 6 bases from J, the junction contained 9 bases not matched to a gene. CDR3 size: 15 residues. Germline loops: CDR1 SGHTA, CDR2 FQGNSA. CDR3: CASSQMETGAGELFF. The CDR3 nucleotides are TGTGCCAGCAGCCAAATGGAAACAGGGGCCGGGGAGCTGTTTTTT.

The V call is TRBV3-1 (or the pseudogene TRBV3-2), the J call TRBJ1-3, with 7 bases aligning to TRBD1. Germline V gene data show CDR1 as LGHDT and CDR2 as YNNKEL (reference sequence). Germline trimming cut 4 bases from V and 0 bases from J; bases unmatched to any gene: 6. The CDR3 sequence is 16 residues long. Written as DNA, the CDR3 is TGTGCCAGCAGCCCGACCGGGACAGACTCTGGAAACACCATATATTTT. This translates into CASSPTGTDSGNTIYF.